Below, 17 T cell receptor beta chains from the same sample are listed, as sequenced in a study of blood T cell repertoires in COVID-19. Sequenced by immunoSEQ multiplex PCR; TCRdb stores in-frame clones only, minus some. The sample contains about 310,000 clones, about nine tenths of which appear only once. The sequenced sample consisted of peripheral blood. These receptors were obtained from a man aged 18 to 29 with active or convalescent COVID-19.

This clone came up once. This rearrangement joins TRBV2 to TRBJ1-5; the D gene is possibly TRBD1 (5 bases). V was pared by 6 bases and J by 4 bases, with 10 bases between. This CDR3 comprises 13 residues. From germline, CDR1 is SNHLY and CDR2 FYNNEI. The CDR3 reads CASSGHRNQPQHF. The CDR3 nucleotides read TGTGCCAGCAGCGGACACAGAAATCAGCCCCAGCATTTT.

The V call is TRBV9, the J call TRBJ1-1, with TRBD1 matching 9 bases. V gave up 3 bases and J gave up 6 bases; unmatched junction bases: 9. The germline gives CDR1 SGDLS, CDR2 YYNGEE. This CDR3 contains 15 residues. The CDR3 coding sequence is TGTGCCAGCAGCGGCTCCGGGACAGGGTATTCTGAAGCTTTCTTT. Protein: CASSGSGTGYSEAFF.

V and J are TRBV3-1 (or the pseudogene TRBV3-2) and TRBJ2-1; 9 bases line up with TRBD2. The CDR3 is made up of 15 amino acids. CDR1 LGHDT and CDR2 YNNKEL come from the germline V gene (reference sequence). The ends lost 4 bases at V and 6 bases at J; junction bases unmatched: 7. As DNA, the CDR3 is TGTGCCAGCAGCCCTTTAGCGGGGGTCGTCAATGAGCAGTTCTTC. Protein: CASSPLAGVVNEQFF.

V and J are TRBV27 and TRBJ2-7; weak D call: TRBD1 (5 bases). Trimming removed 4 bases from V and 2 bases from J, with 15 bases in between. Germline V lookup: CDR1 MNHEY, CDR2 SMNVEV (reference sequence). CDR3 length: 15 amino acids. CDR3 residues: CASSYRSLTTYEQYF. CDR3 nucleotide sequence: TGTGCCAGCAGTTACAGGTCATTAACTACCTACGAGCAGTACTTC.

The J gene is TRBJ2-3, the V gene TRBV3-1 (or the pseudogene TRBV3-2); TRBD1 matches 10 bases. The CDR3 extends over 16 amino acids. Germline CDR1 reads LGHDT; CDR2 reads YNNKEL (reference sequence). Trimming at V came to 2 bases and at J to 3 bases, leaving 5 bases not matched to a gene. The CDR3 nucleotides read TGTGCCAGCAGCCAACTACCGGGACAGGGGACAGATACGCAGTATTTT. As protein: CASSQLPGQGTDTQYF.

The table lists this clone with a count of one. J is TRBJ1-3 and V is TRBV7-9, with D perhaps TRBD1 (5 bases). Trimming shortened V by 1 base and J by 0 bases, and 10 bases separated the two germline ends. CDR1 is SEHNR and CDR2 is FQNEAQ in the germline V gene (reference sequence). The length of the CDR3 is 16 residues. CDR3 sequence: CASSLGRGGSGNTIYF. CDR3 DNA: TGTGCCAGCAGCTTAGGTAGGGGCGGCTCTGGAAACACCATATATTTT.

V is TRBV9 and J is TRBJ2-5, with 10 bases aligning to TRBD2. The CDR3 contains 17 residues. Trimming removed 4 bases from V and 0 bases from J; junction bases left unmatched: 9. The germline gives CDR1 SGDLS, CDR2 YYNGEE. The CDR3 sequence: CASSPGTSVMDQETQYF. CDR3 bases: TGTGCCAGCAGCCCCGGGACTAGCGTTATGGACCAAGAGACCCAGTACTTC.

V usage is TRBV28 and J usage is TRBJ2-4; TRBD2 aligns across 7 bases. Germline V lookup: CDR1 MDHEN, CDR2 SYDVKM. The CDR3 contains 17 residues. The V gene end was trimmed by 1 base and the J gene end by 0 bases; junction bases not matched to a gene: 6. The CDR3: CASSLFASGGAKNIQYF. As DNA, the CDR3 is TGTGCCAGCAGTTTATTTGCTAGCGGTGGAGCCAAAAACATTCAGTACTTC.

The chain carries TRBV9 and TRBJ2-1, with 14 bases matching TRBD2. CDR1 and CDR2 (germline): SGDLS, YYNGEE. Trimming removed 3 bases from V and 2 bases from J; junction bases left unmatched: 10. CDR3 length equals 19 residues. The DNA of the CDR3 is TGTGCCAGCAGCGCAATGACTAGCGGGGGGGGTCTGGCCTACAATGAGCAGTTCTTC. Its translation is CASSAMTSGGGLAYNEQFF. The entire variable domain, with the rest obtained from reference TRBV9 and TRBJ2-1, is as follows: DSGVTQTPKHLITATGQRVTLRCSPRSGDLSVYWYQQSLDQGLQFLIQYYNGEERAKGNILERFSAQQFPDLHSELNLSSLELGDSALYFCASSAMTSGGGLAYNEQFFGPGTRLTVL.

This clone was counted a few times. The chain uses TRBV11-2 and TRBJ2-3, with D unresolved. V lost 2 bases, J lost 2 bases, and 8 bases lay in between. The CDR3 spans 14 residues. Germline CDR1 is SGHAT and CDR2 is FQNNGV. The CDR3: CASSLITVTDTQYF. The CDR3 DNA sequence: TGTGCCAGCAGCTTAATTACTGTCACAGATACGCAGTATTTT.

The chain couples TRBV6-5 to TRBJ1-5; no firm D call. The CDR3 is 14 amino acids. With 5 bases removed from V and 0 bases from J, the gap between germline ends came to 8 bases. Per germline, CDR1 MNHEY and CDR2 SVGAGI. CDR3 nucleotide sequence: TGTGCCAGCAGTCCTAGTCATAGCAATCAGCCCCAGCATTTT. It codes for CASSPSHSNQPQHF.

This clone was recorded only once. The V and J genes are TRBV28 and TRBJ1-1, with D possibly TRBD1 on 5 matching bases. Germline V gene data show CDR1 as MDHEN and CDR2 as SYDVKM. The CDR3 spans 12 residues. V was trimmed by 5 bases and J by 12 bases, leaving 16 bases between them. CDR3 region: CASSGPGGASFF. CDR3 bases: TGTGCCAGCAGTGGGCCGGGTGGGGCCTCTTTCTTT. The full variable domain, with the rest looked up from reference TRBV28 and TRBJ1-1, is DVKVTQSSRYLVKRTGEKVFLECVQDMDHENMFWYRQDPGLGLRLIYFSYDVKMKEKGDIPEGYSVSREKKERFSLILESASTNQTSMYLCASSGPGGASFFGQGTRLTVV.

The chain has TRBV7-6 and TRBJ1-1; D not certain. The CDR3 runs to 13 residues. The V gene lost 0 bases and the J gene lost 2 bases, with 4 bases spanning the gap. CDR1 is SGHVS and CDR2 is FNYEAQ in the germline V gene. The CDR3 nucleotides are TGTGCCAGCAGCTTAGCCACAAACACTGAAGCTTTCTTT. Residues: CASSLATNTEAFF.

This rearrangement joins TRBV13 to TRBJ2-3, with TRBD2 matching over 9 bases. Germline trimming cut 0 bases from V and 5 bases from J; bases unmatched to any gene: 12. Germline CDR1 PRHDT, CDR2 FYEKMQ (reference sequence). The CDR3 covers 18 residues. The CDR3 DNA reads TGTGCCAGCAGCTTAGGGAAGTCTGTCTGGACTAGCGTAGATACGCAGTATTTT. It translates to CASSLGKSVWTSVDTQYF.

The V call is TRBV19, the J call TRBJ2-7; D may be TRBD2 (6 bases). The V end was cut by 7 bases, the J end by 3 bases, with 13 bases between. This CDR3 comprises 13 residues. The germline gives CDR1 LNHDA, CDR2 SQIVND (reference sequence). The CDR3 region is CASKGRDFYEQYF. The CDR3 DNA is TGTGCCAGTAAAGGCCGGGACTTCTACGAGCAGTACTTC.

The chain has TRBV29-1 and TRBJ2-5; D call uncertain. The CDR3 consists of 12 residues. CDR1 and CDR2 from the germline V gene are SQVTM and ANQGSEA. V was shortened by 7 bases and J by 5 bases, with 14 bases between the two germline ends. CDR3 DNA sequence: TGCAGCGGAGCAACACTAACGGAGACCCAGTACTTC. Its translation is CSGATLTETQYF.

This chain joins TRBV7-3 and TRBJ2-1; a weak D match, TRBD2 (6 bases). The CDR3 spans 19 residues. Germline V gene data show CDR1 as SGHTA and CDR2 as FQGTGA. Between the trimmed V and J ends, which lost 2 bases and 1 base, there was a span of 21 bases. The CDR3 loop reads CASSLAPTPTGLSYNEQFF. CDR3 nucleotides: TGTGCCAGCAGCTTAGCCCCCACCCCCACGGGACTGTCCTACAATGAGCAGTTCTTC. Based on the CDR3 plus reference TRBV7-3 and TRBJ2-1, the full variable domain is GAGVSQTPSNKVTEKGKYVELRCDPISGHTALYWYRQSLGQGPEFLIYFQGTGAADDSGLPNDRFFAVRPEGSVSTLKIQRTERGDSAVYLCASSLAPTPTGLSYNEQFFGPGTRLTVL.